This T cell receptor beta chain came from a study of beta chain features in type 1 diabetes. Study-wide points: VDJ junctions sequenced from type 1 diabetes patients showed fewer insertions and more deletions.

Of the isolated RNA, all was reverse transcribed, and so the sequenced material was expressed TCRB transcripts. TCRdb's table, derived via immunoSEQ multiplex PCR, lists solely in-frame clones and lacks some. The repertoire holds around 500,000 clones, with over 9.5% as singletons. The collection from each donor was one heparinised blood draw averaging roughly 100 mL. The germline CDR1 and CDR2 sequences are SGHTA and FQGTGA. The V gene end was trimmed by 5 bases and the J gene end by 3 bases; junction bases not matched to a gene: 12. The CDR3 runs to 18 residues. For this clone: What it binds is unknown.

The sequenced sample was naive CD4+ T cells from blood. This sequence was found in a woman under 30 in good health. The chain carries TRBV7-3 and TRBJ2-3; 12 positions match TRBD2. Here the CDR3 reads CASSIGTSGWAGTDTQYF. Written as DNA, the CDR3 is TGTGCCAGCAGCATTGGGACTAGCGGGTGGGCAGGAACAGATACGCAGTATTTT.